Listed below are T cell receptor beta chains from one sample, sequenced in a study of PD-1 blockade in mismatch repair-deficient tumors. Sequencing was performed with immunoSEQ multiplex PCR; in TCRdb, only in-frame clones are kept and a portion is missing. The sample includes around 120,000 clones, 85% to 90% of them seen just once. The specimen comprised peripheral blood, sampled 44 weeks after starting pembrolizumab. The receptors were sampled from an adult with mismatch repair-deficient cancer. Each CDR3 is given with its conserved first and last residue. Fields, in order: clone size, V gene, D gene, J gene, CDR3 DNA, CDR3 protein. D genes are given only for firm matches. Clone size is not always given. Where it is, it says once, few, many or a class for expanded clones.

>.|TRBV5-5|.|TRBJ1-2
TGTGCCAGCAGCTTGTTGACCTATGGCTACACCTTC
CASSLLTYGYTF
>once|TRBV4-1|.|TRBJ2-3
TGCGCCAGCAGCCAAGAAGGCAGGGGCGCAGATACGCAGTATTTT
CASSQEGRGADTQYF
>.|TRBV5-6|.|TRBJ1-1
TGTGCCAGCAGCTTGGCCGGGGTCCCGGCTGAAGCTTTCTTT
CASSLAGVPAEAFF
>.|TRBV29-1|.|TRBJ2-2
TGCAGCGTTACAGAGAACACCGGGGAGCTGTTTTTT
CSVTENTGELFF
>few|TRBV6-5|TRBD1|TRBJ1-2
TGTGCCAGCAGGTACAGGGGCAGGAGCTATGGCTACACCTTC
CASRYRGRSYGYTF
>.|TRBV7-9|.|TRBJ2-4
TGTGCCAGCAGCCGATCTGAATCCGGGACCATGAAAAACATTCAGTACTTC
CASSRSESGTMKNIQYF
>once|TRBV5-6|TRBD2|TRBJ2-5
TGTGCCAGCAGCCAATTTGGGGTTGGGAGGGATAAAGAGACCCAGTACTTC
CASSQFGVGRDKETQYF
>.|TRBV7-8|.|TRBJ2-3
TGTGCCAGCAGCTTAGTTCCTAGTACAGATACGCAGTATTTT
CASSLVPSTDTQYF
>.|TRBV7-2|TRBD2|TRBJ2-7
TGTGCCAGCAGCCCGTGGACTAGCGGGAGCCGCGAGCAGTACTTC
CASSPWTSGSREQYF
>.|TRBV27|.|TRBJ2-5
TGTGCCAGCAGTAAACAGGGTCAAGAGACCCAGTACTTC
CASSKQGQETQYF
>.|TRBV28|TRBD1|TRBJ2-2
TGTGCCAGCAGTTTGTACAGGGGGCGAACCGGGGAGCTGTTTTTT
CASSLYRGRTGELFF
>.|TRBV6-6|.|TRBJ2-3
TGTGCCAGCAGTTACCCCAGACAGGTCACGCAGTATTTT
CASSYPRQVTQYF
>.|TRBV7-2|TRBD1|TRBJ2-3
TGTGCCAGCAGCTACTCCGGGACAGGGGATCAGTATTTT
CASSYSGTGDQYF
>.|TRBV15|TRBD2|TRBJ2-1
TGTGCCACCAGCGGCTTGGCTAGCGGGACCCCCCCATTTGAGCAGTTCTTC
CATSGLASGTPPFEQFF
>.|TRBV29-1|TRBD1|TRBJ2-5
TGCAGCGTTGTGTGGGGACAGGGGTCCCCCATCGGGTCCCAGTACTTC
CSVVWGQGSPIGSQYF
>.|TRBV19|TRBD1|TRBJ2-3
TGTGCCAGTAGTCCCGGACAGGGCCTGGATACGCAGTATTTT
CASSPGQGLDTQYF
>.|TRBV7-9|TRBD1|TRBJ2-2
TGTGCCAGCAGCTTAGCCCGGGCAGGGGGCACGAACACCGGGGAGCTGTTTTTT
CASSLARAGGTNTGELFF
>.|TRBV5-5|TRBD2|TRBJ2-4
TGTGCCAGCAGCCCCCTAGCGGGAGGGCCTCTGGGCATTCAGTACTTC
CASSPLAGGPLGIQYF
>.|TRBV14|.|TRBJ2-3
TGTGCCAGCAGCCAAGGGATAAGGGGGTCAGATACGCAGTATTTT
CASSQGIRGSDTQYF
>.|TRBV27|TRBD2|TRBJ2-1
TGTGCCAGCAGTCCAGACCGACTAGCGGGAGACAATGAGCAGTTCTTC
CASSPDRLAGDNEQFF
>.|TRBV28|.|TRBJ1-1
TGTGCCAGCAGTTTGTCCCCCCCTCGGGACACTGAAGCTTTCTTT
CASSLSPPRDTEAFF
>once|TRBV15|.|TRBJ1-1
TGTGCCACCAGCAGAGCTAGGGACAATGCCTACGAAGCTTTCTTT
CATSRARDNAYEAFF
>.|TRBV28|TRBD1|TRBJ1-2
TGTGCCAGCAGGATTACCGGGACAGGGGAAAGCTATGGCTACACCTTC
CASRITGTGESYGYTF
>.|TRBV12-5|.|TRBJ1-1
TGTGCTAGTGGTAAGGGGGTTGGGAACACTGAAGCTTTCTTT
CASGKGVGNTEAFF
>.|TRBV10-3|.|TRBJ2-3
TGTGCCATCAGTGAGCTGGTAGATACGCAGTATTTT
CAISELVDTQYF
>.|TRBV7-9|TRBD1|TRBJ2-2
TGTGCCAGCAGCTCCAACCGGGACAGGGTTCCCGGGGAGCTGTTTTTT
CASSSNRDRVPGELFF
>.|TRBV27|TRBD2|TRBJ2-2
TGTGCCAGCAGTTTCCTAGCGGGAGATAGCACCGGGGAGCTGTTTTTT
CASSFLAGDSTGELFF
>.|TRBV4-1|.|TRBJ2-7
TGCGCCAGCAGCCAAGTTACAGGCATCTACGAGCAGTACTTC
CASSQVTGIYEQYF
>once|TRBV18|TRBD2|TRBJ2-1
TGTGCCAGCTCACCTTCCCTAGCGGATACCTACAATGAGCAGTTCTTC
CASSPSLADTYNEQFF
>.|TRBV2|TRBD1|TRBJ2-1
TGTGCCAGCAGCGGACAGGGTAGGGGCAATGAGCAGTTCTTC
CASSGQGRGNEQFF
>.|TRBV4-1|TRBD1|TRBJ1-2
TGCGCCAGCAGCCAAGTAGGGACAGCTAACTATGGCTACACCTTC
CASSQVGTANYGYTF
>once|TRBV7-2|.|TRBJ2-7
TGTGCCAGCAGCTTAGGAGTATTTCAGTACTTC
CASSLGVFQYF
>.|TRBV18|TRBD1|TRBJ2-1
TGTGCCAGCTCACCGCCAGGACAGGCGACCTACAATGAGCAGTTCTTC
CASSPPGQATYNEQFF
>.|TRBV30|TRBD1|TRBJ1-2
TGTGCCTGGAGTGGACTCAACAGGGGGAGTCGGTATGGCTACACCTTC
CAWSGLNRGSRYGYTF
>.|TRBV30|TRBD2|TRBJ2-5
TGTGCCTGGAGTGTACTTTCGCTAGCGGGAGAGGGGATCCAAGAGACCCAGTACTTC
CAWSVLSLAGEGIQETQYF
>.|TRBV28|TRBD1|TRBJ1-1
TGTGCCAGCGAGGGGACAGCCATTGAAGCTTTCTTT
CASEGTAIEAFF
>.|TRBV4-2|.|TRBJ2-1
TGTGCCAGCAGCCAAGAAGTCCAGCCCCTCCACCCTTTCTTGTACTACAATGAGCAGTTCTTC
CASSQEVQPLHPFLYYNEQFF
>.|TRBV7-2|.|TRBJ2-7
TGTGCCAGCAGCTTGAGGGACTTCTCCTACGAGCAGTACTTC
CASSLRDFSYEQYF
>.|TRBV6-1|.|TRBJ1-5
TGTGCCAGCAGTGACCCTGGTCAGGTTCGGGGCAATCAGCCCCAGCATTTT
CASSDPGQVRGNQPQHF